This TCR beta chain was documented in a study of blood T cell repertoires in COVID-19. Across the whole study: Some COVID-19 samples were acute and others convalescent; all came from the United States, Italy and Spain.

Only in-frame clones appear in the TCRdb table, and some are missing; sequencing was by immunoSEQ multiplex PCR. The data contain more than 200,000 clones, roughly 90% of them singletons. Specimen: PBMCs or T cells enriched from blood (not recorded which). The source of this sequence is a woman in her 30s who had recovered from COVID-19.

Written as DNA, the CDR3 is TGTGCCAGCAGCCCCCAGGGTAAAGGGGGTGGTGGCAATCAGCCCCAGCATTTT. Translating gives CASSPQGKGGGGNQPQHF. The V call is TRBV7-2, the J call TRBJ1-5; maybe TRBD1 (6 bases). V was trimmed by 5 bases and J by 2 bases, leaving 22 bases between them. This CDR3 is 18 amino acids long. Germline CDR1 is SGHTA and CDR2 is FQGNSA.